This TCR beta chain was found in a study of cytomegalovirus exposure and HLA in healthy donors. Study-wide findings and caveats: Among CMV-associated TCR beta chains, most appeared HLA-restricted in a later analysis.

About this clone: What it binds is not known.

V lost 0 bases and J lost 7, with 12 bases in between. CDR3 length equals 14 residues. The germline V gene encodes CDR1 SGDLS and CDR2 YYNGEE. Both 60 Vbeta primers and 13 Jbeta primers went into the PCR. Only in-frame clones appear in the TCRdb table, and some are missing; sequencing was by immunoSEQ multiplex PCR. The sample consists of some 120,000 clones, roughly two thirds of them appearing once. V is TRBV9 and J is TRBJ2-3, with D unresolved. The source of this sequence is a man aged 25-45 years in good health and CMV-seropositive. The sample was PBMCs. The CDR3 reads CASSVGLNPYTQYF. Written as DNA, the CDR3 is TGTGCCAGCAGCGTAGGTCTAAACCCTTATACGCAGTATTTT.